The 25 T cell receptor beta chains below all came from one sample that was sequenced in a study of T-cell memory formation after mild COVID-19. Using its own MiXCR run on the 5' RACE reads, TCRdb lists one record per CDR3 protein. The data contain some 130,000 distinct CDR3 sequences, 15% to 20% of them seen just once; the ten biggest clones take up approximately 15%. Sequences were obtained from PBMCs or a T cell subset sorted from them (not recorded which). All receptors come from an adult woman who had mild COVID-19 (a few samples of this study predate the infection). Cell type and time point are not known.

This clonotype was seen a few times. For the CDR3, the DNA is TGTGCCAGCAGCTTGGCGGGGGCCCTCTACGAGCAGTACTTC. Its translation is CASSLAGALYEQYF. The chain links TRBV5-6 to TRBJ2-7, with D possibly being TRBD1 or TRBD2 (6 bases each). This CDR3 is 14 amino acids long. V dropped 0 bases and J dropped 3 bases, with 10 bases sitting between them. Germline V CDR1 and CDR2: SGHDT, YYEEEE.

The rearrangement links TRBV11-2 to TRBJ1-1; no definite D call. V lost 1 base and J 7 bases, leaving 7 bases between the germline ends. Germline values: CDR1 SGHAT, CDR2 FQNNGV. This CDR3 is built from 12 residues. The DNA for the CDR3 is TGTGCCAGCAGCTTAGTTATCAATGAAGCTTTCTTT. The encoded protein is CASSLVINEAFF.

The chain links TRBV20-1 to TRBJ2-3; TRBD2 might be the D (5 bases). The CDR3 has 15 residues. V was shortened by 3 bases and J by 1 base, with 14 bases between the two germline ends. Per germline, CDR1 DFQATT and CDR2 SNEGSKA (reference sequence). The CDR3 coding sequence is TGCAGTGCTAGTCTCCGGCTAGCTGGCACAGATACGCAGTATTTT. Translation gives CSASLRLAGTDTQYF.

The chain combines TRBV20-1 with TRBJ1-2, with no clear D. This CDR3 has 11 residues. V dropped 6 bases and J dropped 4 bases, with 9 bases sitting between them. CDR1 is DFQATT and CDR2 is SNEGSKA in the germline V gene (reference sequence). In nucleotides, the CDR3 is TGCAGTGCAGGACCCGCCTATGGCTACACCTTC. It is translated as CSAGPAYGYTF.

This chain connects TRBV9 to TRBJ2-5, with 7 nucleotides matching TRBD1. The CDR3 extends over 15 amino acids. The germline gives CDR1 SGDLS, CDR2 YYNGEE. V was clipped by 4 bases and J by 5 bases; unmatched bases: 11. The CDR3 loop reads CASSTSSQGQETQYF. CDR3 nucleotide sequence: TGTGCCAGCAGCACCAGCTCACAGGGGCAGGAGACCCAGTACTTC.

A few counts support this clonotype. This rearrangement joins TRBV24-1 to TRBJ2-7; D possibly corresponds to TRBD1 (6 bases). The V end was cut by 3 bases, the J end by 3 bases, with 14 bases between. The CDR3 runs 15 residues. The germline V gene has CDR1 KGHDR and CDR2 SFDVKD. As DNA, the CDR3 is TGTGCCACCAGTGATCATACCGGCAGGGGCTACGAGCAGTACTTC. Translated: CATSDHTGRGYEQYF.

The table lists this clonotype with a few counts. The chain couples TRBV29-1 to TRBJ2-1; 8 nucleotides line up with TRBD2. This CDR3 spans 14 amino acids. The V segment lost 2 bases and the J segment 10 bases; nucleotides outside the gene matches: 10. Per the germline V gene, CDR1 is SQVTM and CDR2 is ANQGSEA. The CDR3 here is CSVEKGLVVLEQFF. The CDR3 DNA reads as TGCAGCGTTGAAAAGGGACTAGTTGTCCTCGAGCAGTTCTTC.

The chain recombines TRBV10-3 with TRBJ2-7; 8 bases fit TRBD1. CDR1 and CDR2 from the germline V gene are ENHRY and SYGVKD. The V gene end was trimmed by 2 bases and the J gene end by 5 bases; junction bases not matched to a gene: 14. The CDR3 spans 17 residues. The CDR3 region has the DNA TGTGCCATCAGTGAGAGGGGAGCCGGGACAGGTCGCCACGAGCAGTACTTC. Its protein product is CAISERGAGTGRHEQYF.

The sample holds many counts of this clonotype. The chain uses TRBV7-9 and TRBJ1-1; TRBD1 might be the D (6 bases). Germline values: CDR1 SEHNR, CDR2 FQNEAQ (reference sequence). The V gene lost 5 bases and the J gene lost 4 bases, with 11 bases spanning the gap. The CDR3 loop spans 13 amino acids. The CDR3 DNA reads TGTGCCAGCAGCCTCAGGGGTGGCACTGAAGCTTTCTTT. It yields the protein CASSLRGGTEAFF.

This chain links TRBV12-3 or TRBV12-4 with TRBJ2-7, with TRBD2 matching over 7 bases. CDR3 length equals 14 residues. V trimming: 4 bases; J trimming: 2 bases; junction bases outside the gene matches: 5. CDR3 sequence reads: CASSSRGSAYEQYF. The CDR3 DNA reads TGTGCCAGCAGTTCCCGCGGGAGTGCCTACGAGCAGTACTTC.

This clonotype came up a few times. This chain links TRBV7-2 with TRBJ2-3; D is ambiguous. This CDR3 is built from 13 residues. V shed 0 bases and J shed 6 bases, with 7 bases lying between them. Germline V gives CDR1 SGHTA, CDR2 FQGNSA. CDR3 amino acids: CASSLAVSDTQYF. In nucleotides, the CDR3 is TGTGCCAGCAGCTTAGCAGTTTCTGATACGCAGTATTTT.

This clonotype was observed a few times. The chain uses TRBV20-1 and TRBJ1-2; TRBD1 matches at 7 bases. The CDR3 consists of 11 residues. CDR1 and CDR2 (germline): DFQATT, SNEGSKA (reference sequence). The J segment lost 5 bases and the V segment lost 6 bases, leaving 3 bases of the junction unmatched. Written as DNA, the CDR3 is TGCAGTGCCGGGACAGAATATGGCTACACCTTC. Encoded protein: CSAGTEYGYTF.

The chain employs TRBV27 and TRBJ1-5; D unclear. The V and J ends lost 8 bases and 6 bases respectively, with 11 bases between them. The germline gives CDR1 MNHEY, CDR2 SMNVEV (reference sequence). This CDR3 contains 12 residues. The CDR3 is CASGSGVQPQHF. CDR3 nucleotide sequence: TGTGCCAGCGGGAGCGGCGTTCAGCCCCAGCATTTT.

This clonotype has a handful of counts. V usage is TRBV9 and J usage is TRBJ2-7; 10 nucleotides align to TRBD2. Looked up from germline, CDR1 is SGDLS and CDR2 is YYNGEE. This CDR3 has 18 amino acids. J was trimmed by 3 bases and V by 4 bases; bases with no gene match: 16. The chain's CDR3 is CASSLRGVSGTSDYEQYF. Here the CDR3 DNA reads TGTGCCAGCAGCCTCCGAGGAGTCTCCGGGACTAGCGACTACGAGCAGTACTTC.

The genes are TRBV7-8 and TRBJ2-7; 12 bases are a match to TRBD2. V lost 4 bases, J lost 6 bases, and 16 bases stayed unmatched. Germline V CDR1 and CDR2: SGHVS, FQNEAQ. The length of the CDR3 is 18 residues. CDR3: CASSSIGLTSGGSREQYF. CDR3 coding DNA: TGTGCCAGCAGCTCTATAGGGCTGACTAGCGGGGGATCCCGCGAGCAGTACTTC.

V is TRBV5-1 and J is TRBJ2-4, with D tentatively TRBD1 (6 bases). V dropped 0 bases and J dropped 0 bases, with 13 bases sitting between them. CDR1 and CDR2 from the germline V gene are SGHRS and YFSETQ. The CDR3 length is 17 residues. CDR3 in DNA: TGCGCCAGCAGCTTGGGGACAGTAATTTTAGCCAAAAACATTCAGTACTTC. Protein product: CASSLGTVILAKNIQYF. The variable domain in full, with the rest retrieved from reference TRBV5-1 and TRBJ2-4, is KAGVTQTPRYLIKTRGQQVTLSCSPISGHRSVSWYQQTPGQGLQFLFEYFSETQRNKGNFPGRFSGRQFSNSRSEMNVSTLELGDSALYLCASSLGTVILAKNIQYFGAGTRLSVL.

This clonotype has more than one count but fewer than ten. This chain uses TRBV5-1 with TRBJ2-7; D is undetermined. Trimming cost V 4 bases and J 5 bases, with 19 bases left between them. This CDR3 is 15 amino acids long. Germline V CDR1 and CDR2: SGHRS, YFSETQ. CDR3 nucleotide sequence: TGCGCCAGCAGCGGAAAAGTCACTCCAAGCAACGAGCAGTACTTC. Its protein product is CASSGKVTPSNEQYF.

The chain recombines TRBV29-1 with TRBJ1-2; weak D call: TRBD1 (6 bases). The germline CDR1 and CDR2 sequences are SQVTM and ANQGSEA. This CDR3 spans 15 amino acids. V was shortened by 4 bases and J by 3 bases, with 18 bases between the two germline ends. The CDR3 here is CSVGGQRGFYYGYTF. CDR3 coding DNA: TGCAGCGTTGGGGGTCAGAGGGGGTTCTACTATGGCTACACCTTC.

This rearrangement joins TRBV6-5 to TRBJ2-7, with 10 bases identical to TRBD2. J was trimmed by 3 bases and V by 7 bases; bases with no gene match: 15. Germline assignment: CDR1 MNHEY and CDR2 SVGAGI. The CDR3 totals 17 residues. CDR3 bases: TGTGCCAGCACTTCATTTTATGAGCGGGAGGGGGTCTACGAGCAGTACTTC. Its translation: CASTSFYEREGVYEQYF.

This clonotype was seen ten or more times. This chain connects TRBV7-9 to TRBJ2-1, with D maybe TRBD1 (5 bases). Germline V gene lookup returns CDR1 SEHNR and CDR2 FQNEAQ (reference sequence). Deletions cut 5 bases from V and 14 bases from J, with 19 bases between. The CDR3 extends over 13 amino acids. DNA of the CDR3: TGTGCCAGCAGCACCAGCGACAGTGGTGGGGAGTTCTTC. This translates into CASSTSDSGGEFF. Supplemented by reference TRBV7-9 and TRBJ2-1, the full variable domain reads DTGVSQNPRHKITKRGQNVTFRCDPISEHNRLYWYRQTLGQGPEFLTYFQNEAQLEKSRLLSDRFSAERPKGSFSTLEIQRTEQGDSAMYLCASSTSDSGGEFFGPGTRLTVL.

This clonotype appeared a few times. The chain carries TRBV29-1 and TRBJ1-4; D not resolved. CDR1 is SQVTM, CDR2 ANQGSEA, per germline. The V and J ends lost 6 bases and 6 bases respectively, with 8 bases between them. The CDR3 runs to 11 residues. CDR3 protein: CSVRTYEKLFF. As DNA, the CDR3 is TGCAGCGTCCGAACCTATGAAAAACTGTTTTTT.

The chain joins TRBV7-6 to TRBJ2-5; D uncertain. V lost 1 base, J lost 7 bases, and 7 bases lay in between. Germline V lookup: CDR1 SGHVS, CDR2 FNYEAQ. CDR3 length: 12 residues. The CDR3 DNA reads TGTGCCAGCAGCTTAGGTGTGCGGACCCAGTACTTC. Translation: CASSLGVRTQYF.

This chain links TRBV19 with TRBJ1-1; tentatively, D is TRBD1 (6 bases). V gave up 3 bases and J gave up 9 bases, with 11 bases separating them. Germline CDR1 reads LNHDA; CDR2 reads SQIVND (reference sequence). The CDR3 is made up of 12 amino acids. This chain's CDR3 is CASSMNRGQAFF. In DNA form, the CDR3 reads TGTGCCAGTAGTATGAACCGGGGGCAAGCTTTCTTT. Full variable domain (missing parts from reference TRBV19 and TRBJ1-1): DGGITQSPKYLFRKEGQNVTLSCEQNLNHDAMYWYRQDPGQGLRLIYYSQIVNDFQKGDIAEGYSVSREKKESFPLTVTSAQKNPTAFYLCASSMNRGQAFFGQGTRLTVV.

In this sample, this clonotype turned up a few times. This chain links TRBV11-3 with TRBJ2-1; 8 bases map to TRBD2. The CDR3 length is 13 residues. Germline CDR1 reads SGHNT; CDR2 reads YENEEA. The V segment lost 7 bases and the J segment 10 bases; nucleotides outside the gene matches: 9. The CDR3 sequence: CASTRGGAWEQFF. The CDR3 nucleotides read TGTGCCAGCACCCGGGGGGGAGCCTGGGAGCAGTTCTTC.

V and J are TRBV25-1 and TRBJ2-5; tentatively, D is TRBD1 (5 bases). Trimming shortened V by 8 bases and J by 4 bases, and 11 bases separated the two germline ends. The germline V gene has CDR1 MGHDK and CDR2 SYGVNS. CDR3 size: 12 residues. The CDR3 reads CASHTGAETQYF. The CDR3 DNA reads as TGTGCCAGCCACACAGGCGCAGAGACCCAGTACTTC.